This TCR beta chain was sequenced in a study of molecular identifiers for immune sequencing clone quantification. V lost 6 bases and J lost 11; bases outside the gene matches: 11. Germline CDR1 reads MNHEY; CDR2 reads SVGEGT. CDR3 size: 13 residues. This clonotype has at least ten counts. MiXCR, applied by TCRdb to the PCR reads, yields one record per CDR3 protein. Here the sample spans about 630,000 distinct CDR3 sequences, roughly 27% being singletons. The V call is TRBV6-2 or TRBV6-3, the J call TRBJ2-3, with 7 bases that match TRBD2. This sequence was found in a human donor in good health. Some libraries in this study had Jurkat cell RNA spiked in. The sequencing input was naive CD8+ T cells from blood, with Jurkat cell RNA spiked in. The sample's subset: FACS-sorted CD8+CD4-CCR7+CD45RA+ naive T cells. This CDR3 is CASSPRRDYEQYF. The DNA of the CDR3 is TGTGCCAGCAGCCCGCGCCGGGACTACGAGCAGTATTTT.